The 10 T cell receptor beta chains in this list originate from one sample, sequenced in a study of control samples from healthy donors and cancer patients. Using immunoSEQ multiplex PCR, the repertoire was profiled, and TCRdb retains in-frame clones only, with some absent. The table shows 150,000 to 180,000 clones, with approximately 96% occurring only once. The sequenced sample consisted of blood. Receptors were obtained from a man in his forties or fifties in good health.

The V and J genes are TRBV7-2 and TRBJ2-2, with D perhaps matching TRBD1 or TRBD2 (5 bases each). The V and J ends lost 5 bases and 4 bases respectively, with 14 bases between them. Germline-derived CDR1 and CDR2 are SGHTA and FQGNSA. The CDR3 covers 15 residues. CDR3 region: CASSLPGPSTGELFF. As DNA, the CDR3 is TGTGCCAGCAGCCTACCGGGACCCAGCACCGGGGAGCTGTTTTTT.

V is TRBV7-2 and J is TRBJ2-7, with D perhaps TRBD1 (6 bases). The CDR3 is 14 amino acids. V lost 2 bases, J lost 3 bases, and 11 bases lay in between. Per germline, CDR1 SGHTA and CDR2 FQGNSA. The CDR3 protein is CASSLTVQGYEQYF. In DNA, the CDR3 is TGTGCCAGCAGCTTAACGGTACAGGGCTACGAGCAGTACTTC. Filled out from reference TRBV7-2 and TRBJ2-7, the complete variable domain reads GAGVSQSPSNKVTEKGKDVELRCDPISGHTALYWYRQSLGQGLEFLIYFQGNSAPDKSGLPSDRFSAERTGGSVSTLTIQRTQQEDSAVYLCASSLTVQGYEQYFGPGTRLTVT.

This sequence joins TRBV5-4 and TRBJ1-2; no clear D gene. This CDR3 is built from 15 residues. The V end lost 0 bases, the J end lost 7 bases, and 16 bases lay between the germline ends. CDR1 is SGHNT and CDR2 is YYREEE in the germline V gene (reference sequence). DNA of the CDR3: TGTGCCAGCAGCTTGGGGCACTCAGGATTAGGTGGCTACACCTTC. The encoded protein is CASSLGHSGLGGYTF.

The rearrangement uses TRBV7-2 and TRBJ1-4; D may be TRBD1 (6 bases). CDR3 length: 15 residues. V shed 4 bases and J shed 3 bases, with 12 bases lying between them. Germline V gene lookup returns CDR1 SGHTA and CDR2 FQGNSA. The CDR3 loop reads CASSSRGLANEKLFF. CDR3 DNA sequence: TGTGCCAGCAGCTCCCGGGGGCTCGCTAATGAAAAACTGTTTTTT.

The chain employs TRBV5-1 and TRBJ1-3; D call uncertain. This CDR3 is 17 amino acids long. The V end lost 4 bases, the J end lost 0 bases, and 17 bases lay between the germline ends. In germline, CDR1 is SGHRS, CDR2 YFSETQ. Written as DNA, the CDR3 is TGCGCCAGCAGCCGCCGGGTCGGAGGCAGCTCTGGAAACACCATATATTTT. Its translation: CASSRRVGGSSGNTIYF. Complete variable domain (other parts from reference TRBV5-1 and TRBJ1-3): KAGVTQTPRYLIKTRGQQVTLSCSPISGHRSVSWYQQTPGQGLQFLFEYFSETQRNKGNFPGRFSGRQFSNSRSEMNVSTLELGDSALYLCASSRRVGGSSGNTIYFGEGSWLTVV.

The rearrangement links TRBV27 to TRBJ2-1, with a weak D call TRBD1 (6 bases). V lost 5 bases, J lost 0 bases, and 11 bases lay in between. The germline V gene encodes CDR1 MNHEY and CDR2 SMNVEV (reference sequence). The CDR3 has 15 residues. As DNA, the CDR3 is TGTGCCAGCAGTAGGACAGCAAGCTCCTACAATGAGCAGTTCTTC. Translated, it gives CASSRTASSYNEQFF.

The chain combines TRBV4-1 with TRBJ2-5; D gene ambiguous. Germline V gene sequence: CDR1 MGHRA, CDR2 YSYEKL. V shed 0 bases and J shed 5 bases, with 10 bases lying between them. This CDR3 has 14 amino acids. CDR3 nucleotides: TGCGCCAGCAGCCAAGATAGGGTTCGGGAGACCCAGTACTTC. Translating it yields CASSQDRVRETQYF.

The V and J genes are TRBV2 and TRBJ1-5; unclear D gene. CDR3 length: 15 amino acids. Germline V gene sequence: CDR1 SNHLY, CDR2 FYNNEI. V was clipped by 0 bases and J by 5 bases, with 11 bases between them. CDR3 in DNA: TGTGCCAGCAGTGAAGCGTCGCAGCTTTATCAGCCCCAGCATTTT. Amino acids: CASSEASQLYQPQHF. Based on the CDR3 plus reference TRBV2 and TRBJ1-5, the full variable domain is EPEVTQTPSHQVTQMGQEVILRCVPISNHLYFYWYRQILGQKVEFLVSFYNNEISEKSEIFDDQFSVERPDGSNFTLKIRSTKLEDSAMYFCASSEASQLYQPQHFGDGTRLSIL.

The chain links TRBV4-1 to TRBJ1-6; D remains ambiguous. The germline V gene has CDR1 MGHRA and CDR2 YSYEKL. The CDR3 is 17 residues long. V lost 0 bases and J 6 bases, leaving 15 bases between the germline ends. CDR3 amino acids: CASSQDRRELFNSPLHF. As DNA, the CDR3 is TGCGCCAGCAGCCAAGATAGAAGAGAGCTTTTTAATTCACCCCTCCACTTT.

The chain employs TRBV6-5 and TRBJ2-7, with D possibly TRBD2 on 5 matching bases. Germline V CDR1 and CDR2: MNHEY, SVGAGI. With 6 bases removed from V and 4 bases from J, the gap between germline ends came to 13 bases. The CDR3 has 13 amino acids. The CDR3 reads CASRLKGDYEQYF. CDR3 DNA: TGTGCCAGCAGGCTGAAGGGAGATTACGAGCAGTACTTC.